The entry that follows covers one TCR beta chain sequence. Its specific antigen is unknown. Base qualities were left out, and no much larger clone turns up one base away. This specimen belongs to a study of T cells after yellow fever vaccination (dated by TCRdb to about 2019). Regarding the complete study: The SMART-Seq v4 Ultra Low Input RNA kit was used to prepare libraries from fractions with low cell numbers. To track T-cell clones before and after primary and booster YFV17D yellow fever vaccination, bulk TCR alpha and beta repertoires were sequenced longitudinally. Two healthy male donors, one aged 18 to 30 and one aged 30 to 39 years, were included in the cohort. Bulk PBMC replicates and cell subsets were isolated from blood drawn at multiple timepoints before and after both primary and secondary immunization.

Sequencing relied on an Illumina NovaSeq 6000. TCR cDNA was synthesized by 5'RACE template switching, which introduced a universal primer site and unique molecular identifiers. cDNA synthesis was primed from both the TCR alpha and TCR beta constant segments. Library amplification involved two PCR steps, and the second step added sample barcodes and sequencing adapters. Libraries were sequenced on Illumina HiSeq 2500 (2x100 bp) or NovaSeq (2x150 bp). The original methods were these. Demultiplexing of reads and collapsing into UMI consensus sequences were performed with MIGEC, and V(D)J alignment was carried out with MiXCR. Vaccine-responding clonotypes were defined with edgeR using replicate PBMC samples, requiring FDR below 0.01 and a log2 fold change above 5 up to day 15. Each bulk clonotype received a CD4 or CD8 identity based on whether the sequenced CD4 or CD8 repertoire contained that clonotype at higher abundance. TCRdb trimmed the raw reads at Q25, called clones with MiXCR and kept productive beta chains. Rows matching on CDR3 protein sequence are summarized as one entry with the most common DNA and genes. The V and J calls come from TCRdb's annotation, not from the publication. Counted in this sample were approximately 300,000 distinct CDR3 sequences; about 10% of them appeared once. The ten largest clones represent about 3.3% of the sample.

Overall study outcomes, separate from this receptor: Because the study included only a couple of donors, the extent to which the findings can be generalized is limited. A small fraction of clonotypes appeared in both the CD4 and CD8 compartments, likely as a result of convergent recombination. Compared with the primary T-cell response, the secondary T-cell response was faster but weaker, reaching its peak on day 5 rather than on day 15. Computational filtering was needed because FACS-sorted repertoires could contain abundant contaminating clonotypes from the bulk population. After the booster, most clones that had expanded after primary vaccination were detected again (almost 97% of CD4 and more than 80% of CD8), suggesting broad maintenance of memory.

Interpreted using the paper, the treatment or condition label stands for: live attenuated yellow fever vaccine strain. A standard Ficoll-Paque protocol was used to isolate PBMCs from peripheral blood. Dynabeads CD4 and CD8 positive selection kits were used to isolate the CD4 and CD8 T-cell fractions. TriZol was used to extract RNA from bulk PBMCs, CD4 and CD8 fractions, and dextramer-positive and dextramer-negative fractions. This sequence originates from a man between 18 and 35 years old who received the YFV17D yellow fever vaccine. Sequenced here: CD4+ T cells sorted from PBMCs, sampled 45 days after the yellow fever booster vaccination.

Here the CDR3 is given as CASSRKFLAGAPQENAGELFF. The DNA sequence reads TGTGCCAGCAGCCGGAAGTTCCTAGCGGGGGCGCCCCAGGAGAATGCCGGGGAGCTGTTTTTT. Rearrangement joined TRBV7-8 to TRBJ2-2, with 10 junctional bases fitting TRBD2. CDR1 is given as SGHVS and CDR2 as FQNEAQ, both from the germline V gene. Trimming takes 5 bases off V and 6 bases off J; junction bases not matched to a gene: 24. Inclusive of the bounding cysteine and phenylalanine, the CDR3 is 21 residues long. The only DNA kept is the CDR3, 63 bases in frame from the first base.